This is a list of T cell receptor beta chains from one sample in a study of spatial heterogeneity in lung cancer. Each CDR3 protein gets one entry after TCRdb re-called the 5' RACE reads with MiXCR. The table includes approximately 50,000 distinct CDR3 sequences, less than 9.5% detected once. Sequencing used PBMCs, obtained at follow-up. The receptors derive from a female donor with early-stage non-small cell lung cancer. The CDR3 runs from the conserved cysteine through the conserved F or W. D genes are given only for firm matches. Size is omitted from some rows. Given values are once, few, many or a class for expanded clones.

size	V	J	D	DNA	CDR3
many	TRBV4-3	TRBJ2-3	NA	TGCGCCAGCAGCCAAGTGGGGGGGGGCACCCGAATGGATACGCAGTATTTT	CASSQVGGGTRMDTQYF
NA	TRBV27	TRBJ1-5	NA	TGTGCCTGCGCGAGGGACGGTCGTGATCAGCCCCAGCATTTT	CACARDGRDQPQHF
NA	TRBV27	TRBJ2-2	NA	TGTGCCAGCAGTCCCTGGACCCTGAGGGCCGGGGAGCTGTTTTTT	CASSPWTLRAGELFF
many	TRBV20-1	TRBJ2-1	NA	TGCAGTGAAAAATCGGGGGGCTTTTACAATGAGCAGTTCTTC	CSEKSGGFYNEQFF
many	TRBV5-5	TRBJ2-5	NA	TGTGCCAGCAGCCCCAACCCCGACACCCGGGAGACCCAGTACTTC	CASSPNPDTRETQYF
many	TRBV29-1	TRBJ1-2	NA	TGCAGCGTTACGCAGGGACGTGGCTACACCTTC	CSVTQGRGYTF
NA	TRBV7-2	TRBJ2-7	NA	TGTGCCAGCAGCTCCAGTGGTTACTACGAGCAGTACTTC	CASSSSGYYEQYF
few	TRBV7-2	TRBJ1-3	NA	TGTGCCAGCAGCGTACAGGGTGCTGGAAACACCATATATTTT	CASSVQGAGNTIYF
many	TRBV20-1	TRBJ1-1	NA	TGCAGTGCTCCCCCCTTGGGAACTGAAGCTTTCTTT	CSAPPLGTEAFF
many	TRBV5-1	TRBJ1-2	NA	TGCGCCAGCCGCGGGACAAATGATGGCTACACCTTC	CASRGTNDGYTF
many	TRBV14	TRBJ2-5	NA	TGTGCCAGCAGCCAAGATCTTACATCCCGAGTTGGGGAGACCCAGTACTTC	CASSQDLTSRVGETQYF
few	TRBV20-1	TRBJ1-1	NA	TGCAGTGCCTCGAGGGGCCCTTTACGGCTGAACACTGAAGCTTTCTTT	CSASRGPLRLNTEAFF
many	TRBV6-5	TRBJ1-2	TRBD1	TGTGCCAGCAGTACCCGGACAGGGACAGCCTGGGGCTACACCTTC	CASSTRTGTAWGYTF
NA	TRBV7-2	TRBJ2-1	TRBD2	TGTGCCAGCAGCATACTCGGGACTAGCGGGTCCTTAGGTGAGCAGTTCTTC	CASSILGTSGSLGEQFF
few	TRBV6-5	TRBJ2-2	NA	TGTGCCAGCAGTTACTCGCAGGGCTGGGACACCGGGGAGCTGTTTTTT	CASSYSQGWDTGELFF
NA	TRBV7-6	TRBJ2-5	NA	TGTGCCAGCAGCTTAGCGGTAACACCTCGAGAGACCCAGTACTTC	CASSLAVTPRETQYF
NA	TRBV6-6	TRBJ1-5	TRBD1	TGTGCCAGCAGTTACCCCGGGACAGGGGGCGGTAATCAGCCCCAGCATTTT	CASSYPGTGGGNQPQHF
many	TRBV7-3	TRBJ1-2	NA	TGTGCCAGCAGCCTCAGCGGAGTAGGGGATTATGGCTACACCTTC	CASSLSGVGDYGYTF
NA	TRBV28	TRBJ1-3	TRBD1	TGTGCCAGCAGTCTCGTCTCACAGACAGGGATCGGAAACACCATATATTTT	CASSLVSQTGIGNTIYF
many	TRBV3-1	TRBJ1-2	NA	TGTGCCAGCAGCCAAGATTTGCGAGATTACACCTTC	CASSQDLRDYTF
few	TRBV3-1	TRBJ2-3	TRBD2	TGTGCCAGCAGCCCCCCACTAGCGGGGGAGGGAGCAGATACGCAGTATTTT	CASSPPLAGEGADTQYF
many	TRBV20-1	TRBJ1-2	NA	TGCAGTGCTAGTTTCAAGAGGGTAGTGGCTAACTATGGCTACACCTTC	CSASFKRVVANYGYTF
NA	TRBV25-1	TRBJ2-7	TRBD1	TGTGCCAGCAGTGGTTGGACAGGGGGCTATAACGAGCAGTACTTC	CASSGWTGGYNEQYF
NA	TRBV18	TRBJ1-2	NA	TGTGCCAGCTCACCCGGCACAGGGTCCCGGTATGGCTACACCTTC	CASSPGTGSRYGYTF
few	TRBV20-1	TRBJ1-2	NA	TGCAGTGCTAGAGATCCCGCAGGCCCCTATGGCTACACCTTC	CSARDPAGPYGYTF
many	TRBV4-3	TRBJ1-2	TRBD1	TGCGCCAGCAGCCAAAGGGACAGCTATGGCTACACCTTC	CASSQRDSYGYTF
many	TRBV12-3/TRBV12-4	TRBJ2-3	TRBD2	TGTGCCAGCAGCTGGGACCCGACTAGCGGGGTAGTAGCTGATACGCAGTATTTT	CASSWDPTSGVVADTQYF
many	TRBV6-1	TRBJ2-3	NA	TGTGCCAGCACCAAAAGGGGAGGCGGGGCCAGCACAGATACGCAGTATTTT	CASTKRGGGASTDTQYF
many	TRBV5-6	TRBJ2-1	NA	TGTGCCAGCAGCTTGTCGGGGCAGGGCTCCTACAATGAGCAGTTCTTC	CASSLSGQGSYNEQFF
many	TRBV2	TRBJ2-7	NA	TGTGCCAGCAGTCCCTACCGGGACGGAGCCTACGAGCAGTACTTC	CASSPYRDGAYEQYF
NA	TRBV6-2/TRBV6-3	TRBJ2-5	NA	TGTGCCAGCACCGCGACAGGGAGGGAAGAGACCCAGTACTTC	CASTATGREETQYF
few	TRBV13	TRBJ1-1	TRBD1	TGTGCCAATCGACAGGGCCTTCAGAACACTGAAGCTTTCTTT	CANRQGLQNTEAFF
few	TRBV5-1	TRBJ2-7	TRBD1	TGCGCCAGCAGCGACCCAGGGGGCAGGGACTACGAGCAGTACTTC	CASSDPGGRDYEQYF
many	TRBV28	TRBJ2-3	NA	TGTGCCAGCCAAATCACAGATACGCAGTATTTT	CASQITDTQYF
many	TRBV4-1	TRBJ2-7	TRBD2	TGCGCCAGCAGCCAAGATATAGGGGAGGGCTCCTACGAGCAGTACTTC	CASSQDIGEGSYEQYF
NA	TRBV27	TRBJ1-2	TRBD1	TGTGCCAGCAGTTTATCGAGGCCAGGGGGCTTCTATGGCTACACCTTC	CASSLSRPGGFYGYTF
many	TRBV5-1	TRBJ2-2	NA	TGCGCCAGCAGCTTGGCGGCTAGCGTTCTTACGAACACCGGGGAGCTGTTTTTT	CASSLAASVLTNTGELFF
many	TRBV20-1	TRBJ1-1	TRBD1	TGCAGTGCTACTGGACAGGGGGCTTTGGTGAACACTGAAGCTTTCTTT	CSATGQGALVNTEAFF
many	TRBV10-2	TRBJ2-2	TRBD1	TGCGCCAGCAATTCGGACAGGGCGCCTGGGGAGCTGTTTTTT	CASNSDRAPGELFF
NA	TRBV7-2	TRBJ2-3	TRBD1	TGTGCCAGCAGCCCGGTAGGGACAGGGAACGCAGATACGCAGTATTTT	CASSPVGTGNADTQYF
many	TRBV11-2	TRBJ2-3	TRBD2	TGTGCCAGCAGCTTAGGACTAGCGTCGTCAGATACGCAGTATTTT	CASSLGLASSDTQYF
NA	TRBV20-1	TRBJ1-2	NA	TGCAGTGCTAGAGATTTTAGTGGCTATGGCTACACCTTC	CSARDFSGYGYTF
NA	TRBV12-3/TRBV12-4	TRBJ2-1	TRBD2	TGTGCCAGCAGCCGAGGACTAGCGGGCCATGAGCAGTTCTTC	CASSRGLAGHEQFF
NA	TRBV6-2/TRBV6-3	TRBJ2-5	TRBD2	TGTGCCAGCAGTGACGAACTAGCGGGGGGCCCAAAGACCCAGTACTTC	CASSDELAGGPKTQYF
NA	TRBV6-5	TRBJ2-1	NA	TGTGCCAGCAGTACGGGACCCAATGAGCAGTTCTTC	CASSTGPNEQFF
many	TRBV14	TRBJ2-1	TRBD1	TGTGCCAGTGGTAGGGACAGGTCCTACAATGAGCAGTTCTTC	CASGRDRSYNEQFF
many	TRBV7-9	TRBJ1-1	TRBD1	TGTGCCAGCAGCTATGGGACAGGCTGGGACACTGAAGCTTTCTTT	CASSYGTGWDTEAFF
many	TRBV4-1	TRBJ2-5	TRBD2	TGCGCCAGCAGCCCTGCGCTAGCGGGGGAAGAGACCCAGTACTTC	CASSPALAGEETQYF
many	TRBV7-9	TRBJ1-2	NA	TGTGCCAGCAGCGTTCTCAGGGAGGGCTACACCTTC	CASSVLREGYTF
few	TRBV29-1	TRBJ2-1	NA	TGCAGCGTTGATGCAGGGACCTACAATGAGCAGTTCTTC	CSVDAGTYNEQFF
NA	TRBV25-1	TRBJ1-1	NA	TGTGCCAGCAGTGAAGGTGAGAACACTGAAGCTTTCTTT	CASSEGENTEAFF
few	TRBV5-1	TRBJ2-7	NA	TGCGCCAGCAGCTTGAATTCCGGCGAAGCGTTCGAGCAGTACTTC	CASSLNSGEAFEQYF
many	TRBV24-1	TRBJ2-7	NA	TGTGCCACCAGGTGCCGAATTCACGAGCAGTACTTC	CATRCRIHEQYF
NA	TRBV28	TRBJ1-1	TRBD1	TGTGCCAGCAGGGGGACAGGGGGCGCGGGCACTGAAGCTTTCTTT	CASRGTGGAGTEAFF
NA	TRBV27	TRBJ1-3	NA	TGTGCCAGCAGTGGGGACACCATATATTTT	CASSGDTIYF
few	TRBV14	TRBJ1-4	TRBD1	TGTGCCAGCAGCCAAGCGATGACAGGGTCAACTAATGAAAAACTGTTTTTT	CASSQAMTGSTNEKLFF
NA	TRBV11-2	TRBJ2-3	NA	TGTGCCAGCAGCTTAGATTCCCGCGGCGTCACAGATACGCAGTATTTT	CASSLDSRGVTDTQYF
many	TRBV20-1	TRBJ1-1	NA	TGCAGTGCTAGAGATCTCCAGGGAGGGACTGAAGCTTTCTTT	CSARDLQGGTEAFF
many	TRBV5-1	TRBJ2-1	TRBD1	TGCGCCAGCAGCCGGACGGACAGGGAAAACAATGAGCAGTTCTTC	CASSRTDRENNEQFF